Below, one T cell receptor (beta chain) is given with its context. The ends lost 3 bases at V and 6 bases at J; junction bases unmatched: 3. CDR3 size: 13 residues. Germline-derived CDR1 and CDR2 are ENHRY and SYGVKD. The sample belongs to a study of technical replicates of blood from four donors. TCRdb's copy holds only in-frame clones and misses some; the assay was immunoSEQ multiplex PCR. Of tens of thousands of clones detected, about 97% appear once; the ten largest clones hold approximately 0.26%. This receptor was identified in a human donor in good health. Sequenced sample: T cells isolated from PBMCs. This chain joins TRBV10-3 and TRBJ2-3; 7 bases match TRBD2. The CDR3 bases are TGTGCCATCAGTGATGACGGGAGGGATACGCAGTATTTT. It codes for CAISDDGRDTQYF.